This entry is about one T cell receptor (beta chain). As yet, its antigen is unknown. This record belongs to a study of T cells in tuberculosis. Study overall: Sequenced TCRs come from CD1B-GMM tetramer-binding T cells.

TCRdb keeps only in-frame clones here, not all; method: immunoSEQ multiplex PCR. This table holds 45,000 or so clones, roughly 96% found once. Study-level findings and limits: GEM motif frequencies gave 60% to 70% accuracy; the GMM repertoire gave 80% to 90%.

Trimming took 0 bases from V and 5 from J; bases not matched to a gene: 5. The CDR3 consists of 15 residues. The V gene's germline CDR1 is SNHLY and CDR2 FYNNEI. The sample was PBMCs. The sequence was obtained from a donor aged 10 to 29 with latent tuberculosis or without tuberculosis infection. The chain couples TRBV2 to TRBJ2-3; TRBD2 matches 7 bases. The CDR3 DNA reads as TGTGCCAGCAGTGAAGCCCCAGCGGGAAAAGATACGCAGTATTTT. Protein: CASSEAPAGKDTQYF.